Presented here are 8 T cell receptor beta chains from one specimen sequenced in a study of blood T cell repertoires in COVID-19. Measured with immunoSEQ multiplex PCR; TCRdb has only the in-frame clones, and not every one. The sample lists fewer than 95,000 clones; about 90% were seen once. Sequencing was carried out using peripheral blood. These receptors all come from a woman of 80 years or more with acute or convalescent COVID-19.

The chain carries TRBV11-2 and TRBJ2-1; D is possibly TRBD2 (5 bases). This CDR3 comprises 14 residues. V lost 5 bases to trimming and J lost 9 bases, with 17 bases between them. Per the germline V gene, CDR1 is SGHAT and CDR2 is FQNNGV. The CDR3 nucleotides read TGTGCCAGCAGCCCTACCCCGTTAGCGCTTGAGCAGTTCTTC. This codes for CASSPTPLALEQFF.

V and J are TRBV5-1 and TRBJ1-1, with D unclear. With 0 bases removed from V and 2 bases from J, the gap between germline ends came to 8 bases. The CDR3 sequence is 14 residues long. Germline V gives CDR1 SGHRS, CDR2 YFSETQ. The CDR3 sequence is CASSLERANTEAFF. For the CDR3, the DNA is TGCGCCAGCAGCTTGGAGAGGGCTAACACTGAAGCTTTCTTT.

The CDR3 reads CAHRSAAGELFF. DNA for the CDR3: TGTGCCCATCGCAGCGCCGCCGGGGAGCTGTTTTTT. This chain joins TRBV30 and TRBJ2-2; the D is unclear. Germline V lookup: CDR1 GTSNPN, CDR2 SVGIG (reference sequence). Trimming shortened V by 8 bases and J by 6 bases, and 13 bases separated the two germline ends. CDR3 size: 12 residues.

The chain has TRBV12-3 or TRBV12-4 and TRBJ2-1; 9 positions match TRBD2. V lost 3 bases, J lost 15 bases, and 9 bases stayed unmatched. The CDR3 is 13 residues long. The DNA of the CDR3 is TGTGCCAGCAGTTTTAAGGAGCGGGGGGCCCCGTTCTTC. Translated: CASSFKERGAPFF.

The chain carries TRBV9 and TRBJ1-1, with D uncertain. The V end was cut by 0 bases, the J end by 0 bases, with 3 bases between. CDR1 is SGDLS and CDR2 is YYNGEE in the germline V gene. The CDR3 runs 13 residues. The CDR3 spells CASSVAMNTEAFF. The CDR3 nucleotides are TGTGCCAGCAGCGTAGCCATGAACACTGAAGCTTTCTTT.

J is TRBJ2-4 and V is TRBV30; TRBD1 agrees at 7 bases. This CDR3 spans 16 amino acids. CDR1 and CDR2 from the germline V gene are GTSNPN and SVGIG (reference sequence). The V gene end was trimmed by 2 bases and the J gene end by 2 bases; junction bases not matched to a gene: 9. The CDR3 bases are TGTGCCTGGAGTCGTAGCAACAGGGGATCCAAAAACATTCAGTACTTC. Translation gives CAWSRSNRGSKNIQYF.

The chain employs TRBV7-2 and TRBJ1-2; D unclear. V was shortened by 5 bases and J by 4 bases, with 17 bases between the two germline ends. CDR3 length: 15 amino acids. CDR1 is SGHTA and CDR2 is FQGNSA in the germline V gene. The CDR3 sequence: CASSPRVVSAYGYTF. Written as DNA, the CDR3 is TGTGCCAGCAGCCCCCGGGTCGTGAGTGCCTATGGCTACACCTTC.

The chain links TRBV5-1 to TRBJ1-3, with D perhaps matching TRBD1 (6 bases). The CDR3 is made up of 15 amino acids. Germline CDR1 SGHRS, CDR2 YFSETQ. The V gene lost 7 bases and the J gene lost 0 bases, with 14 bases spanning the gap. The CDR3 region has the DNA TGCGCCAGCCGGCGTGAAGGGGGCTCTGGAAACACCATATATTTT. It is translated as CASRREGGSGNTIYF.